A single T cell receptor (beta chain) is shown here with its context. Antigen specificity is unknown. This sample was included in a study of cytotoxic CD8 clonotypes in ibrutinib-treated CLL. Study-wide points: Contraction or stability on treatment was seen for public clonotypes, which were uncommon.

Trimming removed 3 bases at V and 5 bases at J, with 14 bases between. The CDR3 runs to 14 residues. Germline V gene data show CDR1 as SGHNT and CDR2 as YYREEE (reference sequence). Method: immunoSEQ multiplex PCR; TCRdb's copy keeps in-frame clones and lacks some. The table records some 200,000 clones, roughly three quarters of them present only once. This receptor was taken from a human donor with chronic lymphocytic leukemia. The source material was PBMCs, sampled after 12 months of ibrutinib treatment. This chain links TRBV5-4 with TRBJ2-5, with TRBD1 as a possible D gene (7 bases). The CDR3: CASSSAGQRETQYF. The CDR3 DNA reads as TGTGCCAGCAGCTCGGCGGGACAGAGGGAGACCCAGTACTTC.